Listed below are T cell receptor beta chains from one sample, sequenced in a study of T cell responses to AZD1222 COVID-19 vaccine. TCRdb's copy holds only in-frame clones and misses some; the assay was immunoSEQ multiplex PCR. There are more than 110,000 clones in the sample, with over 2% held by the top ten. The sequenced sample was peripheral blood. The receptors here all came from an adult in good health. CDR3s include the opening cysteine and the closing phenylalanine or tryptophan. Each record gives: J gene, V gene, CDR3 protein.

>TRBJ2-7|TRBV7-2
CASSPREGRWVEQYF
>TRBJ1-2|TRBV5-6
CASSRQGARGYTF
>TRBJ2-7|TRBV19
CASSAGSGGDYEQYF
>TRBJ1-5|TRBV10-1
CASSGLYSNQPQHF
>TRBJ2-2|TRBV18
CASSPLADLAGELFF
>TRBJ1-5|TRBV19
CASSIRGADKPQHF
>TRBJ1-1|TRBV5-5
CASSPQTAGGFTEAFF
>TRBJ1-4|TRBV4-1
CASSQSFGRVEKLFF
>TRBJ2-7|TRBV19
CASSPLGSPYEQYF
>TRBJ2-3|TRBV2
CASSATGLAVTDTQYF
>TRBJ1-1|TRBV28
CASAYSVSEAFF
>TRBJ1-5|TRBV7-8
CASSFLGSNQPQHF
>TRBJ1-3|TRBV21-1
CASSKSRRRLGNTIYF
>TRBJ1-1|TRBV19
CASSTPHRGGNTEAFF
>TRBJ2-4|TRBV5-6
CASSLGGRGNIQYF
>TRBJ2-2|TRBV2
CASSEQGSSGELFF
>TRBJ2-7|TRBV27
CASPFLLLPGQGHYEQYF
>TRBJ2-7|TRBV10-2
CASTHGLASYEQYF
>TRBJ2-5|TRBV7-8
CASRAGGVETQYF
>TRBJ2-2|TRBV4-2
CASSREQPGLANIGELFF
>TRBJ2-1|TRBV12-3/TRBV12-4
CASSAVGHEQFF
>TRBJ1-2|TRBV4-1
CASSPSVGGGYGYTF
>TRBJ1-1|TRBV12-5
CASGSTQGGNTEAFF